Reported below is one T cell receptor beta chain. Its antigen is still unknown. The sample comes from a study of tumor-infiltrating lymphocytes in localized non-small cell lung cancer. Turning to the study itself: The cohort mixed smokers and never-smokers, several histologies, and some post-neoadjuvant-chemotherapy samples. Overall study findings and caveats: No T-cell fraction difference was seen between IM1 and IM2 tumors. Compared with uninvolved lung, tumors showed higher T cell infiltration by TCRbeta sequencing.

Method: immunoSEQ multiplex PCR; TCRdb's copy keeps in-frame clones and lacks some. The table lists 10,000 or so clones, about 72% of them singletons. V dropped 0 bases and J dropped 1 base, with 12 bases sitting between them. The length of the CDR3 is 16 residues. The sequenced sample consisted of lung tumor tissue. This chain links TRBV23-1 with TRBJ1-2, with D maybe TRBD1 (5 bases). TRBV23-1 is treated as an ORF (open reading frame) with a function not yet certain. This sequence originates from a human donor with non-small cell lung cancer. The CDR3 spells CASSQSERDLNYGYTF. In DNA form, the CDR3 reads TGCGCCAGCAGTCAATCGGAACGGGACCTTAACTATGGCTACACCTTC.